One and the same sample provided the 29 T cell receptor beta chains below, sequenced in a study of CD8 T cells in Susac syndrome. RNA amounts of about 0.5 to 1 ug underwent reverse transcription with random hexamers. TCRdb analysed the immunoSEQ multiplex PCR reads with MiXCR anew, one entry per CDR3 protein. The sample has 150,000 to 200,000 distinct CDR3 sequences; approximately 94% are singletons. The sample comprised CD4+ T cells from PBMCs. The receptors derive from a human donor with multiple sclerosis.

In its sample, this clonotype was seen once. The rearrangement links TRBV28 to TRBJ1-5, with D perhaps matching TRBD1 (5 bases). Per the germline V gene, CDR1 is MDHEN and CDR2 is SYDVKM. Deletions cut 10 bases from V and 3 bases from J, with 13 bases between. The CDR3 sequence is 13 residues long. The CDR3 sequence: CATTGTLNQPQHF. CDR3 nucleotides: TGTGCCACCACCGGGACTCTCAATCAGCCCCAGCATTTT.

The chain has TRBV15 and TRBJ1-2, with D tentatively TRBD1 (6 bases). Germline CDR1 reads LNHNV; CDR2 reads YYDKDF (reference sequence). CDR3 size: 13 residues. With 0 bases removed from V and 7 bases from J, the gap between germline ends came to 9 bases. The chain's CDR3 is CATSRDLGAGYTF. DNA for the CDR3: TGTGCCACCAGCAGAGATTTGGGGGCTGGCTACACCTTC.

This clonotype was seen just once. V gene TRBV7-3 combines with J gene TRBJ1-1; D is possibly TRBD1 (5 bases). Between the trimmed V and J ends, which lost 5 bases and 10 bases, there was a span of 14 bases. The CDR3 contains 12 residues. Germline CDR1 SGHTA, CDR2 FQGTGA. The CDR3 DNA is TGTGCCAGCAGCCCGAGCCCGGGGGTAGCTTTCTTT. Translated, it gives CASSPSPGVAFF.

The chain is built from TRBV5-1 and TRBJ2-3; D gene uncertain. The germline gives CDR1 SGHRS, CDR2 YFSETQ. V was trimmed by 0 bases and J by 2 bases, leaving 10 bases between them. CDR3 length equals 15 residues. The CDR3 loop reads CASSLEGYLTDTQYF. CDR3 sequence (DNA): TGCGCCAGCAGCTTGGAGGGCTACCTCACAGATACGCAGTATTTT.

The chain is built from TRBV7-2 and TRBJ2-7; TRBD2 agrees at 9 bases. The germline V gene has CDR1 SGHTA and CDR2 FQGNSA. This CDR3 comprises 15 residues. With V trimmed by 5 bases and J by 8 bases, 13 bases remained unmatched. CDR3 in amino acids: CASSVWVGSGSQQYF. Written as DNA, the CDR3 is TGTGCCAGCAGCGTCTGGGTGGGTAGCGGGAGCCAGCAGTACTTC.

The rearrangement uses TRBV20-1 and TRBJ1-1, with 7 positions matching TRBD1. Trimming took 5 bases from V and 5 from J; bases not matched to a gene: 8. The CDR3 length is 13 residues. The germline gives CDR1 DFQATT, CDR2 SNEGSKA (reference sequence). DNA for the CDR3: TGCAGTGCTCATAAGGGGGCGTGGACTGAAGCTTTCTTT. Residues: CSAHKGAWTEAFF.

V is TRBV30 and J is TRBJ2-5; TRBD1 agrees at 10 bases. Germline loops: CDR1 GTSNPN, CDR2 SVGIG (reference sequence). There are 14 residues in the CDR3. Trimming at V came to 5 bases and at J to 4 bases, leaving 7 bases not matched to a gene. DNA for the CDR3: TGTGCCTGGGTTACGGGGACAGGGGCAGAGACCCAGTACTTC. The encoded protein is CAWVTGTGAETQYF.

The V gene is TRBV23-1, the J gene TRBJ1-1, with D hard to call. TRBV23-1 is an ORF; its function is uncertain. CDR3 size: 10 residues. V lost 8 bases, J lost 5 bases, and 6 bases lay in between. The CDR3, as DNA: TGCGCCAGCGGGCAGACTGAAGCTTTCTTT. Encoded protein: CASGQTEAFF.

The genes are TRBV5-4 and TRBJ2-6; D unresolved. The germline CDR1 and CDR2 sequences are SGHNT and YYREEE (reference sequence). This CDR3 spans 13 amino acids. Trimming pared 7 bases from V and 4 bases from J, leaving 9 bases between. The DNA for the CDR3 is TGTGCCAGCTCACGGGTCGGGGCCAACGTCCTGACTTTC. Its translation is CASSRVGANVLTF.

Only one count was recorded for this clonotype. V and J are TRBV28 and TRBJ1-1, with TRBD1 as a possible D gene (6 bases). Per germline, CDR1 MDHEN and CDR2 SYDVKM. This CDR3 contains 19 residues. V lost 3 bases to trimming and J lost 2 bases, with 25 bases between them. The CDR3 region has the DNA TGTGCCAGCAGTTTGCATACAGGCGGGGGGCGGTGGGGAAACACTGAAGCTTTCTTT. The encoded protein is CASSLHTGGGRWGNTEAFF.

This clonotype has only one observation. The V gene is TRBV10-3, the J gene TRBJ1-1, with D uncertain. Trimming cost V 7 bases and J 0 bases, with 9 bases left between them. Germline V gene lookup returns CDR1 ENHRY and CDR2 SYGVKD. There are 13 residues in the CDR3. The CDR3 spells CAIMREVNTEAFF. The CDR3, as DNA: TGTGCCATCATGAGGGAGGTGAACACTGAAGCTTTCTTT.

This clonotype was recorded only once. The chain employs TRBV11-2 and TRBJ1-3, with a possible D match to TRBD1 (6 bases). Germline CDR1 and CDR2: SGHAT and FQNNGV. The CDR3 has 15 residues. V lost 0 bases and J lost 8, with 14 bases in between. DNA for the CDR3: TGTGCCAGCAGCTTAGAGGGGGCTCGGAGGGACACCATATATTTT. The encoded protein is CASSLEGARRDTIYF.

This clonotype was seen only once. The CDR3 sequence: CSVGMGQEAYGYTF. The CDR3 region has the DNA TGCAGCGTTGGAATGGGACAGGAGGCCTATGGCTACACCTTC. V is TRBV29-1 and J is TRBJ1-2; 8 bases fit TRBD1. The CDR3 totals 14 residues. V lost 4 bases to trimming and J lost 4 bases; unmatched junction nucleotides: 8. CDR1 and CDR2 from the germline V gene are SQVTM and ANQGSEA.

This chain's CDR3 is CSVEGQGQQYF. The CDR3, as DNA: TGCAGCGTTGAAGGGCAGGGGCAGCAGTATTTT. The chain couples TRBV29-1 to TRBJ2-3, with D perhaps TRBD1 (6 bases). Germline V gene sequence: CDR1 SQVTM, CDR2 ANQGSEA. Trimming pared 1 base from V and 11 bases from J, leaving 10 bases between. This CDR3 is built from 11 residues.

The chain is built from TRBV4-3 and TRBJ2-7; D possibly uses TRBD1 or TRBD2 (5 bases each). Germline-derived CDR1 and CDR2 are LGHNA and YSLEER. The CDR3 covers 16 residues. Trimming removed 0 bases from V and 2 bases from J, with 14 bases in between. CDR3 sequence reads: CASSQDGAGTAYEQYF. CDR3 DNA sequence: TGCGCCAGCAGCCAAGACGGGGCAGGGACCGCCTACGAGCAGTACTTC.

V gene TRBV7-9 combines with J gene TRBJ2-5, with D uncertain. Germline assignment: CDR1 SEHNR and CDR2 FQNEAQ (reference sequence). This CDR3 comprises 13 residues. V dropped 6 bases and J dropped 5 bases, with 13 bases sitting between them. The CDR3 spells CASSNAPLETQYF. CDR3 coding DNA: TGTGCCAGCAGTAACGCACCGCTGGAGACCCAGTACTTC.

This clonotype was found once. The V gene is TRBV30, the J gene TRBJ2-5; TRBD1 aligns across 7 bases. Trimming removed 2 bases from V and 5 bases from J; junction bases left unmatched: 11. CDR1 is GTSNPN and CDR2 is SVGIG in the germline V gene (reference sequence). This CDR3 contains 15 residues. CDR3 amino acids: CAWSSYRGESETQYF. The CDR3 DNA reads as TGTGCCTGGAGTTCTTACAGGGGCGAAAGCGAGACCCAGTACTTC.

The V call is TRBV19, the J call TRBJ1-1; no clear D. Germline V CDR1 and CDR2: LNHDA, SQIVND (reference sequence). CDR3 size: 15 residues. V lost 4 bases and J lost 1, with 13 bases in between. The CDR3 here is CASSTDHTGNTEAFF. Written as DNA, the CDR3 is TGTGCCAGTAGTACCGACCATACGGGGAACACTGAAGCTTTCTTT.

In DNA, the CDR3 is TGTGCCAGCAGTTACCCCGTCCCGGGACAGGTACAGTACACAGGGAATGAGCAGTTCTTC. Amino acids: CASSYPVPGQVQYTGNEQFF. The chain is built from TRBV6-5 and TRBJ2-1; 8 bases are shared with TRBD1. The V and J ends lost 2 bases and 7 bases, in that order; junction bases with no gene match: 22. Germline CDR1 is MNHEY and CDR2 is SVGAGI. The CDR3 runs to 20 residues.

V usage is TRBV4-1 and J usage is TRBJ1-2; D gene unclear. This CDR3 comprises 13 residues. Germline V lookup: CDR1 MGHRA, CDR2 YSYEKL. V was clipped by 3 bases and J by 6 bases, with 11 bases between them. The CDR3, as DNA: TGCGCCAGCAGCCAGGACGGTGTGAATGGCTACACCTTC. Translation gives CASSQDGVNGYTF.

The V call is TRBV24-1, the J call TRBJ2-5; 9 bases align to TRBD1. The CDR3 has 17 amino acids. J was trimmed by 4 bases and V by 3 bases; bases with no gene match: 11. Germline V gene lookup returns CDR1 KGHDR and CDR2 SFDVKD. The CDR3 DNA follows: TGTGCCACCAGTGATCCCTCCCCGGGACAGGGATTAGAGACCCAGTACTTC. Its protein is CATSDPSPGQGLETQYF.

The chain has TRBV30 and TRBJ2-1; D ambiguous. V lost 2 bases and J lost 2, with 1 base in between. The V gene's germline CDR1 is GTSNPN and CDR2 SVGIG (reference sequence). The CDR3 extends over 11 amino acids. The DNA for the CDR3 is TGTGCCTGGAGTCCCTACAATGAGCAGTTCTTC. The encoded protein is CAWSPYNEQFF.

V is TRBV3-1 and J is TRBJ2-1; 8 nucleotides align to TRBD2. Germline assignment: CDR1 LGHDT and CDR2 YNNKEL (reference sequence). The CDR3 loop spans 16 amino acids. J lost 4 bases, V lost 4 bases, and 9 bases had no gene match. The CDR3 nucleotides are TGTGCCAGCAGCCTGGGCCCAGCGGGGGCTTACAATGAGCAGTTCTTC. Translation: CASSLGPAGAYNEQFF.

The gene calls are TRBV7-9 and TRBJ2-1; D is unclear. The germline V and J ends were trimmed by 1 base and 6 bases, with 7 bases remaining between them. Looked up from germline, CDR1 is SEHNR and CDR2 is FQNEAQ (reference sequence). There are 13 residues in the CDR3. This CDR3 is CASSLDRRNEQFF. In nucleotides, the CDR3 is TGTGCCAGCAGCTTAGATCGTCGCAATGAGCAGTTCTTC.

The chain is built from TRBV19 and TRBJ2-7; D is unresolved. V gave up 4 bases and J gave up 6 bases, with 19 bases separating them. The CDR3 runs to 15 residues. CDR1 and CDR2 from the germline V gene are LNHDA and SQIVND (reference sequence). DNA for the CDR3: TGTGCCAGTAGTAAGGCCGTCGATCGGGTCGTCGAGCAGTACTTC. Translated: CASSKAVDRVVEQYF.

Notes on this clonotype: One end of the junction does not line up with germline, which may come from a read error. V and J are TRBV20-1 and TRBJ1-1; TRBD1 is a possible D gene (5 bases). From germline, CDR1 is DFQATT and CDR2 SNEGSKA (reference sequence). The CDR3 covers 14 residues. The CDR3 spells CSVKVEPGGPERVF. As DNA, the CDR3 is TGCAGTGTAAAGGTAGAGCCTGGGGGACCCGAGAGGGTCTTT.

The chain uses TRBV19 and TRBJ1-5; D is ambiguous. Germline V gene lookup returns CDR1 LNHDA and CDR2 SQIVND (reference sequence). This CDR3 contains 12 residues. As DNA, the CDR3 is TGTTGGACCCGATATAGCAATCAGCCCCAGCATTTT. Amino acid sequence: CWTRYSNQPQHF.

The chain employs TRBV7-2 and TRBJ1-1, with TRBD1 as a possible D gene (5 bases). The germline V and J ends were trimmed by 5 bases and 4 bases, with 17 bases remaining between them. Germline lookup yields CDR1 SGHTA and CDR2 FQGNSA. The CDR3 runs to 15 residues. CDR3 nucleotide sequence: TGTGCCAGCAGCCCCCAGGGACGGCTGGGCACTGAAGCTTTCTTT. Translating it yields CASSPQGRLGTEAFF.

The CDR3 is CSVPGYEKLFF. The CDR3 DNA reads as TGCAGCGTCCCGGGCTACGAAAAACTGTTTTTT. This chain connects TRBV29-1 to TRBJ1-4; D is uncertain. Germline V gives CDR1 SQVTM, CDR2 ANQGSEA. The germline V and J ends were trimmed by 6 bases and 8 bases, with 10 bases remaining between them. The CDR3 is made up of 11 amino acids.